This T cell receptor (beta chain) was recorded in a study of blood T cell repertoires in COVID-19. Study details: Acute and convalescent COVID-19 specimens originated in the United States, Italy and Spain. Nucleic acid was either cDNA or gDNA, and it came from T cells, B-cell-depleted T cells, or PBMCs.

As processed by the authors: Using reference gene primer amplification, nucleated cell counts were estimated. Data came from immunoSEQ multiplex PCR; TCRdb stores just in-frame clones and leaves some out. The V and J calls and clone size come from that table; D and trimming were worked out from the DNA. The repertoire holds 80,000 or so clones, with 75% to 90% as singletons. Trimming shortened V by 1 base and J by 2 bases, and 17 bases separated the two germline ends. CDR1 is SGDLS, CDR2 YYNGEE, per germline. The CDR3 covers 17 residues. The sample was peripheral blood. This receptor was identified in a woman in her seventies with acute or convalescent COVID-19. The chain uses TRBV9 and TRBJ2-3; perhaps TRBD1 as D (6 bases). The CDR3 region is CASSVSQGLASTDTQYF. In nucleotides, the CDR3 is TGTGCCAGCAGCGTAAGCCAGGGGCTAGCCTCCACAGATACGCAGTATTTT.